One T cell receptor (beta chain) is described in this entry. Its antigen remains unknown. The CDR3 consists of 16 residues. Germline loops: CDR1 MNHEY, CDR2 SMNVEV (reference sequence). Deletions cut 3 bases from V and 9 bases from J, with 23 bases between. This sample is part of a study of blood T cells in healthy people across ages. Study-wide context: With template switching, about one barcoded beta molecule was captured per two T cells.

General study findings and limits: More naive CD4+ cells and higher diversity were found in long-lived than in aged donors. The study found TCR beta diversity correlated strongly with naive T cell percentage.

A sample-barcoded 5' primer and a J-beta primer mix were used in a second PCR of roughly 6 to 11 cycles. TCRdb re-derived calls from the 5' RACE reads in MiXCR, one entry per CDR3 protein. In the table there are over a million distinct CDR3 sequences, approximately 26% of which are singletons. This sample was shared with a second study, whose subject was T cells of mothers and their children. According to that study: Normalized overlap was always slightly, never significantly, higher in related than unrelated mother-child pairs.

Sequenced sample: blood. The rearrangement uses TRBV27 and TRBJ1-2, with D possibly being TRBD1 (6 bases). The sequence was obtained from a girl aged 2 to 10 in good health. In nucleotides, the CDR3 is TGTGCCAGCAGTTTTATCGTGACAGGATCCTCATTATGCTACACCTTC. Protein product: CASSFIVTGSSLCYTF.